This T cell receptor beta chain was sequenced during a study of CD8 T cells in ankylosing spondylitis. Regarding the study as a whole: Within matched ankylosing spondylitis synovial fluid, disease-linked clones were reportedly significantly enriched. The study identified a TCR beta motif of several highly homologous variants that appeared characteristic of ankylosing spondylitis blood. Earlier authors reported some of these motif variants in reactive arthritis synovial fluid and blood.

The CDR3 has 12 amino acids. Germline V CDR1 and CDR2: SGHAT, FQNNGV. Trimming cost V 6 bases and J 4 bases; bases outside gene matches: 0. A word on this clonotype: The antigen is not known.

Molecular-barcoded quantitative 5'-RACE produced these TCR beta libraries. One entry per CDR3 protein, called by TCRdb with MiXCR from the 5' RACE reads. The sample records about 540,000 distinct CDR3 sequences, about 12% being singletons. The receptor comes from a male donor with ankylosing spondylitis. Sequencing was carried out using blood, either unsorted or a sorted T cell fraction (not recorded which). The V gene is TRBV11-2, the J gene TRBJ2-7; 10 positions match TRBD2. This CDR3 reads CASRLAGYEQYV. The CDR3 coding sequence is TGTGCCAGCAGACTAGCGGGGTACGAGCAGTACGTC.